A selection of T cell receptor beta chains follows, all from one sample in a study of PD-1 blockade in mismatch repair-deficient tumors. Repertoires were generated with immunoSEQ multiplex PCR, while TCRdb's copy carries only in-frame clones and drops some. Here the sample spans around 100,000 clones, 65% to 80% being singletons. The specimen was peripheral blood, collected approximately 14 months after starting pembrolizumab. The receptor source for this set is an adult with mismatch repair-deficient cancer. Both conserved end residues are part of each CDR3. A D gene is named only where the DNA matches it firmly. Size values are once, few and many counts, or a class for expanded clones, and some rows have none.

TGTGCCAGCAGCTTGGCACAGGGGAGCACAGATACGCAGTATTTT	CASSLAQGSTDTQYF	TRBV5-8	TRBD1	NA	TRBJ2-3
TGTGCCATCAGTCACGGAATTTCTAGCACAGATACGCAGTATTTT	CAISHGISSTDTQYF	TRBV10-3	NA	NA	TRBJ2-3
TGTGCCAGCAGTGACAGGGCTAGCAATCAGCCCCAGCATTTT	CASSDRASNQPQHF	TRBV28	TRBD1	NA	TRBJ1-5
TGTGCCAGCAGCGGATCTACGGGAGGAGGGTACAATGAGCAGTTCTTC	CASSGSTGGGYNEQFF	TRBV13	TRBD2	NA	TRBJ2-1
TGCGCCAGCAGCCCCAAGACACCCCCAAGTGAAGCTTTCTTT	CASSPKTPPSEAFF	TRBV5-1	NA	once	TRBJ1-1
TGCAGCGTGTATTTAATCTCAGCCCAACCTGAAGCTTTCTTT	CSVYLISAQPEAFF	TRBV29-1	NA	NA	TRBJ1-1
TGTGCCAGCAGCTTATGGGGCGGGAGTGGAGCAGATACGCAGTATTTT	CASSLWGGSGADTQYF	TRBV13	TRBD2	NA	TRBJ2-3
TGTGCCAGCAGCTTGGAAGACAGGTGGGGCTACACCTTC	CASSLEDRWGYTF	TRBV5-6	NA	few	TRBJ1-2
TGTGCCAGCAGTCACCCCAGGACAGGGGCCGAAGATGGCTACACCTTC	CASSHPRTGAEDGYTF	TRBV6-6	TRBD1	NA	TRBJ1-2
TGTGCCAGCAGCCACCCTCGGGCGCGGAGCTCTGGAAACACCATATATTTT	CASSHPRARSSGNTIYF	TRBV11-3	NA	few	TRBJ1-3
TGTGCCAGCAGCTGGGACTCCCCCGTTACCGGGGAGCTGTTTTTT	CASSWDSPVTGELFF	TRBV7-9	NA	NA	TRBJ2-2
TGTGCCAGCAGCTTAGGCGACTACGCTCTCCAGGGCACAGATACGCAGTATTTT	CASSLGDYALQGTDTQYF	TRBV13	NA	NA	TRBJ2-3
TGTGCCAGCAGTCGGACTAGCGGATTCACAGATACGCAGTATTTT	CASSRTSGFTDTQYF	TRBV6-6	TRBD2	few	TRBJ2-3
TGTGCCAGCGACAAGGGACTAGCGGGAGGCGCCTACGAGCAGTACTTC	CASDKGLAGGAYEQYF	TRBV7-9	TRBD2	NA	TRBJ2-7
TGCGCCAGCAGCCAAGAAGCCTCTGGTATCTATGGCTACACCTTC	CASSQEASGIYGYTF	TRBV4-1	NA	once	TRBJ1-2
TGTGCCAGCAGCCGCCAACAACTAGCGGGAGGGCCGACAGATACGCAGTATTTT	CASSRQQLAGGPTDTQYF	TRBV9	TRBD2	NA	TRBJ2-3
TGTGCCAGCAGCTCGGACAGGGCGTATCAGCCCCAGCATTTT	CASSSDRAYQPQHF	TRBV7-9	TRBD1	NA	TRBJ1-5
TGTGCCAGCAGCTTAGTGGGGGGTTTGAACACTGAAGCTTTCTTT	CASSLVGGLNTEAFF	TRBV11-3	NA	NA	TRBJ1-1
TGTGCCAGCTCACCAAGGTACCAAGAGACCCAGTACTTC	CASSPRYQETQYF	TRBV18	NA	NA	TRBJ2-5
TGTGCCAGCAGTGGCTTAGTCTCTAGGCTAGCGGGAGTAATTGTCCCAGATACGCAGTATTTT	CASSGLVSRLAGVIVPDTQYF	TRBV2	TRBD2	NA	TRBJ2-3
TGTGCCAGCTCCTCGGGGGGCAGAGAGAATGAAAAACTGTTTTTT	CASSSGGRENEKLFF	TRBV7-2	NA	NA	TRBJ1-4
TGTGCCAGCAATCCGGACAGGGGGCATATGAACACTGAAGCTTTCTTT	CASNPDRGHMNTEAFF	TRBV21-1	NA	NA	TRBJ1-1
TGTGCCAGCAGTGAACTAAATGAAAAACTGTTTTTT	CASSELNEKLFF	TRBV6-1	NA	NA	TRBJ1-4
TGCGCCAGCAGCCAAGAAGGGTACAGTCAAGAGACCCAGTACTTC	CASSQEGYSQETQYF	TRBV4-3	NA	NA	TRBJ2-5
TGTGCCAGCAGTCGAGAACCTAACTATGGCTACACCTTC	CASSREPNYGYTF	TRBV6-1	NA	NA	TRBJ1-2
TGTGCCAGCAGCGCCGGGACAGGAAGGGTGAATGGCTACACCTTC	CASSAGTGRVNGYTF	TRBV5-4	TRBD1	once	TRBJ1-2
TGTGCCAGCAGCTCTCCTTTCAATGAGCAGTTCTTC	CASSSPFNEQFF	TRBV7-2	NA	few	TRBJ2-1
TGTGCCAGCAGTTTTCTAGGTGAGCAGTTCTTC	CASSFLGEQFF	TRBV6-5	NA	NA	TRBJ2-1
TGTGCCAGCTCCAGTAGCACTAGCGGCAACAATGAGCAGTTCTTC	CASSSSTSGNNEQFF	TRBV18	TRBD2	NA	TRBJ2-1
TGTGCCAGCAGCGTAGATCTCCGGGGCTATGGCTACACCTTC	CASSVDLRGYGYTF	TRBV9	NA	NA	TRBJ1-2
TGTGCCAGCAACGAGGAAGTCAACACTGAAGCTTTCTTT	CASNEEVNTEAFF	TRBV2	NA	NA	TRBJ1-1
TGTGCCTGGAGTGATAGGGGTCGGAAGACCCAGTACTTC	CAWSDRGRKTQYF	TRBV30	NA	NA	TRBJ2-5
TGTGCCAGTAGTATTTGGGCAGCGGGAGGGCCCAACCATGAGCAGTTCTTC	CASSIWAAGGPNHEQFF	TRBV19	TRBD2	once	TRBJ2-1
TGTGCCAGCAGCTCTCCCCGGACTAGCGGGACCTACCAAGAGACCCAGTACTTC	CASSSPRTSGTYQETQYF	TRBV7-6	TRBD2	NA	TRBJ2-5
TGTGCCAGCAGCTTAGCCCCAGGGGGGAACAATGAGCAGTTCTTC	CASSLAPGGNNEQFF	TRBV11-2	NA	NA	TRBJ2-1
TGTGCCAGTAGTATAGGAGGACGGAATGAAAAACTGTTTTTT	CASSIGGRNEKLFF	TRBV19	NA	NA	TRBJ1-4
TGTGCCAGCTCACCTTCGACAGGGGGGTACAATGAGCAGTTCTTC	CASSPSTGGYNEQFF	TRBV18	TRBD1	NA	TRBJ2-1
TGCAGCGTTGAAACCGAATACACAGATACGCAGTATTTT	CSVETEYTDTQYF	TRBV29-1	NA	NA	TRBJ2-3
TGTGCCAGCAGCTCCCTGGCGTCCCAATACAATGAGCAGTTCTTC	CASSSLASQYNEQFF	TRBV5-5	NA	NA	TRBJ2-1
TGTGCCAGCAGCGCCCGGGGCCGGCGCGTCCACGAGCAGTACTTC	CASSARGRRVHEQYF	TRBV6-5	NA	few	TRBJ2-7
TGTGCCAGCTCACAGTTCAATGAGCAGTTCTTC	CASSQFNEQFF	TRBV6-5	NA	NA	TRBJ2-1
TGTGCCAGCAGCCAAGGACAGGGTCCGGCTTTCTTT	CASSQGQGPAFF	TRBV11-3	TRBD1	once	TRBJ1-1
TGTGCCAGCAGCTTAACAGGGGGCTATGTCACTGAAGCTTTCTTT	CASSLTGGYVTEAFF	TRBV7-9	TRBD1	NA	TRBJ1-1
TGTGCCAGCAGCCGACAGGGCAAAAACTCCTACAATGAGCAGTTCTTC	CASSRQGKNSYNEQFF	TRBV7-9	TRBD1	NA	TRBJ2-1
TGTGCCAGCTCACAGGTCGGAGACTACGAGCAGTACTTC	CASSQVGDYEQYF	TRBV18	NA	NA	TRBJ2-7
TGTGCCAGCAGCTGGGGTCCGGGATCCCACTATGGCTACACCTTC	CASSWGPGSHYGYTF	TRBV11-3	NA	medium-sized	TRBJ1-2
TGTGCCAGCTCCCCGGGGGGGAGAAGGGATACGCAGTATTTT	CASSPGGRRDTQYF	TRBV7-6	TRBD2	NA	TRBJ2-3
TGTGCCAGCAGCTTAGCGACTAACTTCTATGGCTACACCTTC	CASSLATNFYGYTF	TRBV7-9	NA	NA	TRBJ1-2
TGTGCCAGCAGCTTAGCCTCCGTACAGGGGAAAGCTTTCTTT	CASSLASVQGKAFF	TRBV7-9	TRBD1	NA	TRBJ1-1
TGTGCCACCAGCAGAGATCGGTCTAATGGCTACACCTTC	CATSRDRSNGYTF	TRBV15	NA	NA	TRBJ1-2
TGTGCCAGCAGCTTAGCGCCGCACGAGCAGTACTTC	CASSLAPHEQYF	TRBV7-9	NA	NA	TRBJ2-7
TGTGCCTGGAGAGGCAAACGTAGATACGAGCAGTACTTC	CAWRGKRRYEQYF	TRBV30	NA	NA	TRBJ2-7